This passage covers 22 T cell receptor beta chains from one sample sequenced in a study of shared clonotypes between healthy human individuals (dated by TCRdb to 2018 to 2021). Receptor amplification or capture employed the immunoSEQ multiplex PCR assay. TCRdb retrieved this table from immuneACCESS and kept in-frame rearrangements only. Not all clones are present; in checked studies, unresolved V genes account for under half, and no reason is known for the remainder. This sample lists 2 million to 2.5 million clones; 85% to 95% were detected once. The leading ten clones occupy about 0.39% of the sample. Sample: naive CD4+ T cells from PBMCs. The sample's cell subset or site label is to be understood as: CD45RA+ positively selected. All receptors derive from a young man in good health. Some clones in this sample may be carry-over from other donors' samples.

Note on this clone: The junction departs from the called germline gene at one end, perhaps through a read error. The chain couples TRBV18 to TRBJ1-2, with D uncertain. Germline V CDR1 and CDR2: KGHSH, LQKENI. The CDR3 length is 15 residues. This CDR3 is CASSSPATARGGYTF. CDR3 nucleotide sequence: TGTGCCAGCTCATCACCGGCGACGGCCCGGGGTGGCTACACCTTC.

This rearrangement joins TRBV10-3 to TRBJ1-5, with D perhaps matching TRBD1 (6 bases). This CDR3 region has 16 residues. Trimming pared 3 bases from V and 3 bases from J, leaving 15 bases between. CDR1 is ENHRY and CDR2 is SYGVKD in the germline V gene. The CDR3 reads CAISDSSTGFNQPQHF. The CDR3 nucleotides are TGTGCCATCAGTGACTCCAGTACAGGGTTCAATCAGCCCCAGCATTTT.

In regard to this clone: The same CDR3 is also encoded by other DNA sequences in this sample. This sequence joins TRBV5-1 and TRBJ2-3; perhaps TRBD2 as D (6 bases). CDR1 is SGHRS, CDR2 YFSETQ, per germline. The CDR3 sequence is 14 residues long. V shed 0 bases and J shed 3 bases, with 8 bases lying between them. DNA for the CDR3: TGCGCCAGCAGCTTGGGGGCGGGAACAGATACGCAGTATTTT. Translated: CASSLGAGTDTQYF.

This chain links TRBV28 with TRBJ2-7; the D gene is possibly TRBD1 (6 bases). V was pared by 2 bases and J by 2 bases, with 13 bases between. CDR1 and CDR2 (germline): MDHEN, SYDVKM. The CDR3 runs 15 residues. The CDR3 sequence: CASSLGGDRTYEQYF. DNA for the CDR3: TGTGCCAGCAGTTTAGGGGGAGACAGGACCTACGAGCAGTACTTC.

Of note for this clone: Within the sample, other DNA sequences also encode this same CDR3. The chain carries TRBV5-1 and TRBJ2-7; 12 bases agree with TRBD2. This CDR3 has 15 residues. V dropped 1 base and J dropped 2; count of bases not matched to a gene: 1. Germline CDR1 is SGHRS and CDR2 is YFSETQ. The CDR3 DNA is TGCGCCAGCAGCTTGACTAGCGGGAGGACCTACGAGCAGTACTTC. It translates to CASSLTSGRTYEQYF. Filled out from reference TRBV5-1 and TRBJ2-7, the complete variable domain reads KAGVTQTPRYLIKTRGQQVTLSCSPISGHRSVSWYQQTPGQGLQFLFEYFSETQRNKGNFPGRFSGRQFSNSRSEMNVSTLELGDSALYLCASSLTSGRTYEQYFGPGTRLTVT.

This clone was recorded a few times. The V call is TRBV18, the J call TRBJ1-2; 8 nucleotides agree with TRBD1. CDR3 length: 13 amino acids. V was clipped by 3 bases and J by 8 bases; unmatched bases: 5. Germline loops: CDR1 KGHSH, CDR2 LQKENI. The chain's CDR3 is CASSPTGVEGYTF. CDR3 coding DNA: TGTGCCAGCTCACCGACAGGGGTGGAGGGCTACACCTTC.

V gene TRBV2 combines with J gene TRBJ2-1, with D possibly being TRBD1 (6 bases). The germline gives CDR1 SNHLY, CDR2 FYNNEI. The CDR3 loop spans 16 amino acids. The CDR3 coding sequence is TGTGAAACCAGAACAGGGACCTTATTCTCCTACAATGAGCAGTTCTTC. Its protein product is CETRTGTLFSYNEQFF. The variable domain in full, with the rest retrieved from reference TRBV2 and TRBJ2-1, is EPEVTQTPSHQVTQMGQEVILRCVPISNHLYFYWYRQILGQKVEFLVSFYNNEISEKSEIFDDQFSVERPDGSNFTLKIRSTKLEDSAMYFCETRTGTLFSYNEQFFGPGTRLTVL.

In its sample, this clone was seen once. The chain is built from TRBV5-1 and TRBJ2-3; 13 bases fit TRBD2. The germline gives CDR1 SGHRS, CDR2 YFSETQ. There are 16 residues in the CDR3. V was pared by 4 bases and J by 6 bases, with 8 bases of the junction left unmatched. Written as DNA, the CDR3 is TGCGCCAGCAGCCCTGGACTAGCGGGAGCGGCCGATACGCAGTATTTT. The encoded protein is CASSPGLAGAADTQYF.

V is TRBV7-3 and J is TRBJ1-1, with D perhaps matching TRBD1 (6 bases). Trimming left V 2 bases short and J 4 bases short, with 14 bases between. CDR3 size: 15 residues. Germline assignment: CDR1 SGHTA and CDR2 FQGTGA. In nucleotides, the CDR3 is TGTGCCAGCAGCTTAGGGGGCGCGGAGGTCACTGAAGCTTTCTTT. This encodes CASSLGGAEVTEAFF. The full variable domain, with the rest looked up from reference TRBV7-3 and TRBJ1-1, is GAGVSQTPSNKVTEKGKYVELRCDPISGHTALYWYRQSLGQGPEFLIYFQGTGAADDSGLPNDRFFAVRPEGSVSTLKIQRTERGDSAVYLCASSLGGAEVTEAFFGQGTRLTVV.

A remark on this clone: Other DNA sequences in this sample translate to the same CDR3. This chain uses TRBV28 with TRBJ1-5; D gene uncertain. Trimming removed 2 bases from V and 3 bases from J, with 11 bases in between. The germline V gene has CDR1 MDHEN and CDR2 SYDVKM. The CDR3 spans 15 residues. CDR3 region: CASSLRSGYNQPQHF. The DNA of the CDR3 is TGTGCCAGCAGTTTAAGGTCGGGGTACAATCAGCCCCAGCATTTT.

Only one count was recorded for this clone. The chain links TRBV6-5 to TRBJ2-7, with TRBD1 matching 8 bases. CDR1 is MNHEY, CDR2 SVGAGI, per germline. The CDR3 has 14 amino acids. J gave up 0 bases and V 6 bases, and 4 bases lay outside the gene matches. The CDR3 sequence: CASRDTGGSYEQYF. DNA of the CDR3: TGTGCCAGCAGAGACACAGGGGGCTCCTACGAGCAGTACTTC.

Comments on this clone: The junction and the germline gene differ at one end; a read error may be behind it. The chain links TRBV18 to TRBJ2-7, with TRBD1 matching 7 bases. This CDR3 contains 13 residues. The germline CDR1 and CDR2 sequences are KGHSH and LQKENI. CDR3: CASSLTGSSEQYF. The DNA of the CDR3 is TGTGCCAGCTCACTGACAGGGTCCTCCGAGCAGTACTTC.

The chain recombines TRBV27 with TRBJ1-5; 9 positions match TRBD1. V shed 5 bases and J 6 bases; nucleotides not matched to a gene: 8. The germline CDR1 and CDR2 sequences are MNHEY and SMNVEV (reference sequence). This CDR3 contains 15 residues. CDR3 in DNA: TGTGCCAGCAGTCGGGTAACAGGGGGCATTCAGCCCCAGCATTTT. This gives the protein CASSRVTGGIQPQHF.

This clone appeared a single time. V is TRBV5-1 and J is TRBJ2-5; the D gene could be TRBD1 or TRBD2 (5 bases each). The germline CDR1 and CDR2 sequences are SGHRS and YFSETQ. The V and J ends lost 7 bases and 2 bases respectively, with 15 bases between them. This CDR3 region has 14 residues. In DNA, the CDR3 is TGCGCCAGCGGACCGGGGACGGTTCAAGAGACCCAGTACTTC. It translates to CASGPGTVQETQYF. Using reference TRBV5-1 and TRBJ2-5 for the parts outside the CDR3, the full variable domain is KAGVTQTPRYLIKTRGQQVTLSCSPISGHRSVSWYQQTPGQGLQFLFEYFSETQRNKGNFPGRFSGRQFSNSRSEMNVSTLELGDSALYLCASGPGTVQETQYFGPGTRLLVL.

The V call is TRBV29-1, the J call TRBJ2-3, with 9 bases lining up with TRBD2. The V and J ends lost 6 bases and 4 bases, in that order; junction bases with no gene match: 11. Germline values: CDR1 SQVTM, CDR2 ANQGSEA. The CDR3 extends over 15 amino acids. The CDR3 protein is CSVEISGSGADTQYF. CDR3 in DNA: TGCAGCGTCGAGATTAGCGGGAGTGGCGCAGATACGCAGTATTTT.

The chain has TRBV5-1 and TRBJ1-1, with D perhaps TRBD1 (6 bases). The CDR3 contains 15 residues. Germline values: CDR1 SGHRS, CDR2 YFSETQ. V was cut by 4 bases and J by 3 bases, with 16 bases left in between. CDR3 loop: CASSLFGGADTEAFF. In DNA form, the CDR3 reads TGCGCCAGCAGCCTCTTCGGGGGCGCCGACACTGAAGCTTTCTTT. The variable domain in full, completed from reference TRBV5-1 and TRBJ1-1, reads KAGVTQTPRYLIKTRGQQVTLSCSPISGHRSVSWYQQTPGQGLQFLFEYFSETQRNKGNFPGRFSGRQFSNSRSEMNVSTLELGDSALYLCASSLFGGADTEAFFGQGTRLTVV.

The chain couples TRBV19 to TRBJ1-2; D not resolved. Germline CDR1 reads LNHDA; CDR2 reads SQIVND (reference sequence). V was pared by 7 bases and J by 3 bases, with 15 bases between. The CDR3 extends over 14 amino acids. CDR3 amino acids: CASTRRQVHYGYTF. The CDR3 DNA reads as TGTGCCAGTACCCGACGGCAGGTCCACTATGGCTACACCTTC.

Here the CDR3 reads CASSEAGQGGQETQYF. The CDR3 DNA sequence: TGTGCCAGCAGTGAAGCGGGACAGGGAGGGCAAGAGACCCAGTACTTC. The chain employs TRBV25-1 and TRBJ2-5; TRBD1 aligns across 9 bases. Germline V gene data show CDR1 as MGHDK and CDR2 as SYGVNS. Trimming took 2 bases from V and 2 from J; bases not matched to a gene: 6. This CDR3 region has 16 residues.

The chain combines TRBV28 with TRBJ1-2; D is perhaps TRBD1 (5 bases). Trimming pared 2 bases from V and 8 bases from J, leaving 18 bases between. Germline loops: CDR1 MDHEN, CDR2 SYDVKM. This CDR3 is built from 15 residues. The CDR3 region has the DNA TGTGCCAGCAGTTTACGGGGCAACAACAGGTCCGGCTACACCTTC. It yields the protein CASSLRGNNRSGYTF.

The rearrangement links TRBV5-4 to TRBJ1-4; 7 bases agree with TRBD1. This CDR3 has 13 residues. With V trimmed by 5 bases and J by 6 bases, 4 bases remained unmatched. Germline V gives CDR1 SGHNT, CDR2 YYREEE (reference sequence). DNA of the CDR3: TGTGCCAGCAGATCCGGGACAGATGAAAAACTGTTTTTT. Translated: CASRSGTDEKLFF.

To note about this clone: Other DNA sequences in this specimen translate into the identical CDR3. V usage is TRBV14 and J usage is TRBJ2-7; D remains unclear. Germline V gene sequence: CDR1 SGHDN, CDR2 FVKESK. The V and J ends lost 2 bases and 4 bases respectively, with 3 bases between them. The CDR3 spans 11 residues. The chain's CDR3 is CASSQTYEQYF. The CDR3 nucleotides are TGTGCCAGCAGCCAAACATACGAGCAGTACTTC. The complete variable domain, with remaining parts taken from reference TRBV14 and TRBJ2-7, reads EAGVTQFPSHSVIEKGQTVTLRCDPISGHDNLYWYRRVMGKEIKFLLHFVKESKQDESGMPNNRFLAERTGGTYSTLKVQPAELEDSGVYFCASSQTYEQYFGPGTRLTVT.

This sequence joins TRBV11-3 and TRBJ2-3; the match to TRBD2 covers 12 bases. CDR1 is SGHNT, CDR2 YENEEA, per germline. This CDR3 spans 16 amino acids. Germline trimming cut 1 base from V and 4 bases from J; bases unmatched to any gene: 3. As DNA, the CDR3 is TGTGCCAGCAGCTTAGGGCTAGCGGGAGGGCCAGATACGCAGTATTTT. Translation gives CASSLGLAGGPDTQYF. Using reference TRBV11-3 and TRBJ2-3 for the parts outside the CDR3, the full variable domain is EAGVVQSPRYKIIEKKQPVAFWCNPISGHNTLYWYLQNLGQGPELLIRYENEEAVDDSQLPKDRFSAERLKGVDSTLKIQPAELGDSAVYLCASSLGLAGGPDTQYFGPGTRLTVL.